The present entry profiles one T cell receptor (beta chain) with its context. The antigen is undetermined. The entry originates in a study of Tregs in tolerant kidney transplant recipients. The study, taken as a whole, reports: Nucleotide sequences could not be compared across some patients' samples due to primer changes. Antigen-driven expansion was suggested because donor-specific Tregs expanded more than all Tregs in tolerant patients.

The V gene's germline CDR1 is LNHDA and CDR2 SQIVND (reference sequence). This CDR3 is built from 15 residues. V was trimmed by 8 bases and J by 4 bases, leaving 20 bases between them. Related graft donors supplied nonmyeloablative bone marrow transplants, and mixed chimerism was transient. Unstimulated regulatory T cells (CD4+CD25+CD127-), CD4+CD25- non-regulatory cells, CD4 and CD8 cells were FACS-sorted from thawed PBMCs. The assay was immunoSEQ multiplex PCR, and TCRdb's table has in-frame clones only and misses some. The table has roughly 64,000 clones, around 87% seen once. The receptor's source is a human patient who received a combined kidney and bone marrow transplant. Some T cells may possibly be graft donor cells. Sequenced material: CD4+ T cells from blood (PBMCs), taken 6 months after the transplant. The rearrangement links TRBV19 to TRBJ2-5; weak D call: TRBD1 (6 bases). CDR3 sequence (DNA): TGTGCCAGTGGAACTTCCGGGACACTAGTAGAGACCCAGTACTTC. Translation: CASGTSGTLVETQYF.